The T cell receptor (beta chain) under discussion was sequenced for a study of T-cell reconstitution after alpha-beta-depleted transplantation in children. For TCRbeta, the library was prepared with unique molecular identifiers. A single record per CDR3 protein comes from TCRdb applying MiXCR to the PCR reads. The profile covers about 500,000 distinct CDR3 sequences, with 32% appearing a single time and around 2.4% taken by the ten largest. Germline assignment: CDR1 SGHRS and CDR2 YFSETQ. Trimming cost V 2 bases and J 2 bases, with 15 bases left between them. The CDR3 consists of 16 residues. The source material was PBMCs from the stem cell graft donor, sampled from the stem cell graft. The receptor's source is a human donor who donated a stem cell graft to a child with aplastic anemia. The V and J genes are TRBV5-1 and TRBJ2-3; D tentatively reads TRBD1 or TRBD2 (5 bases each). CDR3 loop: CASSFLAQGLTDTQYF. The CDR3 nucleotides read TGCGCCAGCAGCTTCCTAGCCCAGGGCCTCACAGATACGCAGTATTTT.